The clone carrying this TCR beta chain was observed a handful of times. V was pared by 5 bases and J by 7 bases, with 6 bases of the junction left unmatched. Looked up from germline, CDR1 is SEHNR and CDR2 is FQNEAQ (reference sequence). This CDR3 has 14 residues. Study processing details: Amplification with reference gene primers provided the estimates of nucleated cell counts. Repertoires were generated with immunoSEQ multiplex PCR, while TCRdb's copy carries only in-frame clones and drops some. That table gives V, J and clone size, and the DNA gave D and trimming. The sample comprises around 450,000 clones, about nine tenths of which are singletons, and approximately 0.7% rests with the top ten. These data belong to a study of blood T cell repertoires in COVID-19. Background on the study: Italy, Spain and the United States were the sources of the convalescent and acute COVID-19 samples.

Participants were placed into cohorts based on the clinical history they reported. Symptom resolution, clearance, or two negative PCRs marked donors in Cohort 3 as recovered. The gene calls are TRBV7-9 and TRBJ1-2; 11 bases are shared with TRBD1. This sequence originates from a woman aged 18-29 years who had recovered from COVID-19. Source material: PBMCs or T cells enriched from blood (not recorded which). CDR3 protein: CASSPGQGAFGYTF. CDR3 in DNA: TGTGCCAGCAGCCCCGGACAGGGGGCTTTTGGCTACACCTTC. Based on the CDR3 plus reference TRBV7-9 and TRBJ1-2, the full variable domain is DTGVSQNPRHKITKRGQNVTFRCDPISEHNRLYWYRQTLGQGPEFLTYFQNEAQLEKSRLLSDRFSAERPKGSFSTLEIQRTEQGDSAMYLCASSPGQGAFGYTFGSGTRLTVV.